The 28 T cell receptor beta chains below were found in one sample sequenced in a study of shared clonotypes between healthy human individuals. Clones were read by immunoSEQ multiplex PCR, and TCRdb kept only the in-frame ones, dropping some. The data show 2 million to 2.5 million clones, over 85% seen once. Sequenced: naive CD4+ T cells from PBMCs. The subset was: CD45RA+ positively selected. These receptors came from a young man in good health. Some clones in this sample may be carry-over from other donors' samples.

This chain links TRBV7-8 with TRBJ1-1; possible D gene TRBD1, 6 bases. The germline gives CDR1 SGHVS, CDR2 FQNEAQ. V was shortened by 5 bases and J by 4 bases, with 11 bases between the two germline ends. The CDR3 length is 13 residues. CDR3 sequence (DNA): TGTGCCAGCAGCAAGACAGGATTCACTGAAGCTTTCTTT. The encoded protein is CASSKTGFTEAFF.

Note on this clone: This sample includes further DNA sequences coding for the same CDR3. This rearrangement joins TRBV11-3 to TRBJ2-3, with D possibly matching TRBD2 (6 bases). Per the germline V gene, CDR1 is SGHNT and CDR2 is YENEEA. V was clipped by 0 bases and J by 3 bases, with 10 bases between them. The length of the CDR3 is 15 residues. In nucleotides, the CDR3 is TGTGCCAGCAGCTTAGAGGGAGGTGGTACAGATACGCAGTATTTT. Translation: CASSLEGGGTDTQYF.

This clone showed up just a few times. V usage is TRBV30 and J usage is TRBJ1-5; D might be TRBD1 (6 bases). Germline assignment: CDR1 GTSNPN and CDR2 SVGIG (reference sequence). The germline V and J ends were trimmed by 4 bases and 0 bases, with 10 bases remaining between them. This CDR3 is 14 amino acids long. Here the CDR3 reads CAWNPGHSNQPQHF. CDR3 nucleotides: TGTGCCTGGAACCCGGGACATAGCAATCAGCCCCAGCATTTT.

V is TRBV6-1 and J is TRBJ1-5, with D possibly being TRBD1 (6 bases). V lost 1 base, J lost 11 bases, and 18 bases lay in between. CDR1 and CDR2 from the germline V gene are MNHNS and SASEGT. CDR3 length equals 15 residues. Here the CDR3 DNA reads TGTGCCAGCAGTGAAGACAGGGTGAGGGCCCGAACCCAGCATTTT. As protein: CASSEDRVRARTQHF.

The chain's CDR3 is CASSPGKGDTQYF. CDR3 DNA: TGTGCCAGCTCACCGGGAAAGGGGGATACGCAGTATTTT. The V and J genes are TRBV18 and TRBJ2-3; the D gene is possibly TRBD1 (5 bases). Trimming removed 3 bases at V and 6 bases at J, with 10 bases between. The length of the CDR3 is 13 residues. The V gene's germline CDR1 is KGHSH and CDR2 LQKENI.

The rearrangement joins TRBV7-2 to TRBJ1-5; 7 bases are a match to TRBD1. The CDR3 is 17 amino acids. J lost 2 bases, V lost 1 base, and 8 bases had no gene match. Germline CDR1 SGHTA, CDR2 FQGNSA. The CDR3 region has the DNA TGTGCCAGCAGCTTAGTTGGAGGGGGCGGTGGCAATCAGCCCCAGCATTTT. The encoded protein is CASSLVGGGGGNQPQHF. Full variable domain (rest looked up from reference TRBV7-2 and TRBJ1-5): GAGVSQSPSNKVTEKGKDVELRCDPISGHTALYWYRQSLGQGLEFLIYFQGNSAPDKSGLPSDRFSAERTGGSVSTLTIQRTQQEDSAVYLCASSLVGGGGGNQPQHFGDGTRLSIL.

The chain is built from TRBV11-1 and TRBJ2-7; D remains unclear. The germline V gene has CDR1 SGHAT and CDR2 FQDESV (reference sequence). V was pared by 5 bases and J by 2 bases, with 16 bases between. The length of the CDR3 is 15 residues. The CDR3 region has the DNA TGTGCCAGCAGCCCCCGATCCGAGATGACCTACGAGCAGTACTTC. Translated: CASSPRSEMTYEQYF.

The chain is built from TRBV27 and TRBJ2-7; 10 positions agree with TRBD1. Trimming took 6 bases from V and 6 from J; bases not matched to a gene: 17. Germline CDR1 MNHEY, CDR2 SMNVEV (reference sequence). This CDR3 spans 17 amino acids. CDR3 protein: CASSPTRAGQGYREQYF. The CDR3 DNA sequence: TGTGCCAGCAGCCCTACCCGCGCGGGACAGGGGTACCGCGAGCAGTACTTC.

CDR3: CASSLGGTDTYEQYF. In DNA, the CDR3 is TGTGCCAGCAGCTTAGGGGGGACTGACACCTACGAGCAGTACTTC. This chain joins TRBV11-3 and TRBJ2-7; D is perhaps TRBD2 (6 bases). CDR1 and CDR2 (germline): SGHNT, YENEEA. This CDR3 comprises 15 residues. Trimming shortened V by 1 base and J by 2 bases, and 12 bases separated the two germline ends.

Note on this clone: Other DNA variants within this sample encode the same CDR3. The V call is TRBV5-1, the J call TRBJ2-1; 10 bases match TRBD2. V lost 0 bases and J lost 0; bases outside the gene matches: 3. Germline V lookup: CDR1 SGHRS, CDR2 YFSETQ. This CDR3 spans 17 amino acids. The CDR3: CASSLAASGSSYNEQFF. CDR3 bases: TGCGCCAGCAGCTTGGCTGCTAGCGGGAGCTCCTACAATGAGCAGTTCTTC.

The chain uses TRBV5-1 and TRBJ1-4; 8 nucleotides agree with TRBD1. Unmatched junction bases numbered 12, after V lost 3 bases and J lost 8 bases. The CDR3 loop spans 16 amino acids. Looked up from germline, CDR1 is SGHRS and CDR2 is YFSETQ. DNA of the CDR3: TGCGCCAGCAGCTCGGGGGGACAGGCCCCAACGGAAAAACTGTTTTTT. Translating gives CASSSGGQAPTEKLFF.

V is TRBV6-1 and J is TRBJ2-7, with 9 bases aligning to TRBD2. Germline V gives CDR1 MNHNS, CDR2 SASEGT. The trim removed 3 bases at V and 6 bases at J, leaving 6 bases unmatched. The CDR3 sequence is 14 residues long. The CDR3 reads CASSDGTSFREQYF. The CDR3 DNA sequence: TGTGCCAGCAGTGACGGGACTAGCTTTCGCGAGCAGTACTTC.

The chain links TRBV6-5 to TRBJ1-3; possible D gene TRBD1, 5 bases. The germline V and J ends were trimmed by 7 bases and 7 bases, with 17 bases remaining between them. Germline CDR1 is MNHEY and CDR2 is SVGAGI. This CDR3 region has 14 residues. CDR3 in amino acids: CASTTPGGRNTIYF. Written as DNA, the CDR3 is TGTGCCAGCACTACCCCCGGGGGTAGGAACACCATATATTTT.

The gene calls are TRBV28 and TRBJ1-5; 8 positions agree with TRBD1. The germline V gene encodes CDR1 MDHEN and CDR2 SYDVKM. The CDR3 loop spans 17 amino acids. V trimming: 5 bases; J trimming: 4 bases; junction bases outside the gene matches: 13. The CDR3 DNA is TGTGCCAGCAGTACCCTGGGCCAGGGGGCTAGGAATCAGCCCCAGCATTTT. This sequence encodes CASSTLGQGARNQPQHF.

This sequence joins TRBV6-5 and TRBJ1-5; a weak D match, TRBD1 (6 bases). The CDR3 sequence is 15 residues long. From germline, CDR1 is MNHEY and CDR2 SVGAGI. The V end lost 5 bases, the J end lost 4 bases, and 15 bases lay between the germline ends. CDR3 in DNA: TGTGCCAGCAGTGCCCACAGGGCGTCGAATCAGCCCCAGCATTTT. Its translation: CASSAHRASNQPQHF.

V is TRBV19 and J is TRBJ2-4, with D possibly being TRBD1 (6 bases). The CDR3 length is 14 residues. CDR1 is LNHDA, CDR2 SQIVND, per germline (reference sequence). V was pared by 8 bases and J by 7 bases, with 18 bases between. The CDR3 sequence is CASGTQGFGNIQYF. CDR3 in DNA: TGTGCCAGTGGAACACAGGGCTTCGGGAACATTCAGTACTTC.

The V gene is TRBV7-8, the J gene TRBJ2-7; 9 nucleotides align to TRBD2. J was trimmed by 6 bases and V by 5 bases; bases with no gene match: 11. There are 15 residues in the CDR3. Germline CDR1 reads SGHVS; CDR2 reads FQNEAQ. The CDR3 nucleotides are TGTGCCAGCAGCGTCCGACTCGGTAGCGGGAGCGAGCAGTACTTC. It is translated as CASSVRLGSGSEQYF.

The J gene is TRBJ2-1, the V gene TRBV28; TRBD2 matches 8 bases. The CDR3 covers 15 residues. The ends lost 8 bases at V and 10 bases at J; junction bases unmatched: 16. Germline V CDR1 and CDR2: MDHEN, SYDVKM. CDR3 coding DNA: TGTGCCAGCCAGACAGGAGCGGGGGCCAGATTAGAGCAGTTCTTC. It yields the protein CASQTGAGARLEQFF.

This chain uses TRBV6-1 with TRBJ1-5, with 8 bases aligning to TRBD1. The CDR3 loop spans 15 amino acids. Trimming at V came to 4 bases and at J to 2 bases, leaving 4 bases not matched to a gene. Germline V gene lookup returns CDR1 MNHNS and CDR2 SASEGT. In DNA, the CDR3 is TGTGCCAGCAGTGCCCAGGGGGCCGGCAATCAGCCCCAGCATTTT. Amino acids: CASSAQGAGNQPQHF.

The chain employs TRBV19 and TRBJ2-7, with 9 bases identical to TRBD1. This CDR3 region has 14 residues. V gave up 4 bases and J gave up 5 bases; unmatched junction bases: 6. CDR1 is LNHDA and CDR2 is SQIVND in the germline V gene (reference sequence). CDR3 amino acids: CASSTTGGKNEQYF. The CDR3 DNA sequence: TGTGCCAGTAGTACAACAGGGGGCAAGAACGAGCAGTACTTC.

The chain is built from TRBV21-1 and TRBJ1-1. TRBV21-1 is classified as a pseudogene. This CDR3 is built from 12 residues. The CDR3 loop is CASSEPRPEAFF. CDR3 sequence (DNA): TGTGCCAGCAGCGAGCCCCGACCTGAAGCTTTCTTT.

As regards this clone: Its ends do not fully match the called genes, so a read error is possible. This chain uses TRBV7-9 with TRBJ1-4, with 8 bases aligning to TRBD1. This CDR3 spans 11 amino acids. The V gene's germline CDR1 is SEHNR and CDR2 FQNEAQ (reference sequence). The CDR3 DNA reads TGTGCCAGCAGCTACGGACAGGGTACATCTTTT. Residues: CASSYGQGTSF.

This clone has only one observation. The chain couples TRBV5-1 to TRBJ1-5; D call uncertain. Germline V gene data show CDR1 as SGHRS and CDR2 as YFSETQ. The V end lost 4 bases, the J end lost 0 bases, and 8 bases lay between the germline ends. This CDR3 is built from 14 residues. CDR3 sequence (DNA): TGCGCCAGCAGCGACGGACTTAGCAATCAGCCCCAGCATTTT. This sequence encodes CASSDGLSNQPQHF. Together with reference TRBV5-1 and TRBJ1-5, the CDR3 gives the full variable domain: KAGVTQTPRYLIKTRGQQVTLSCSPISGHRSVSWYQQTPGQGLQFLFEYFSETQRNKGNFPGRFSGRQFSNSRSEMNVSTLELGDSALYLCASSDGLSNQPQHFGDGTRLSIL.

This sequence joins TRBV6-1 and TRBJ1-6; unclear D gene. CDR3 length equals 14 residues. Trimming cost V 0 bases and J 8 bases, with 8 bases left between them. Per the germline V gene, CDR1 is MNHNS and CDR2 is SASEGT. CDR3 in DNA: TGTGCCAGCAGTGAAGCTCTGGGTTATTCACCCCTCCACTTT. It specifies CASSEALGYSPLHF.

The genes are TRBV6-1 and TRBJ1-4; 8 bases are shared with TRBD1. The length of the CDR3 is 14 residues. The V and J ends lost 2 bases and 5 bases, in that order; junction bases with no gene match: 1. CDR1 is MNHNS and CDR2 is SASEGT in the germline V gene. CDR3 coding DNA: TGTGCCAGCAGTGAAAACAGGGGGAATGAAAAACTGTTTTTT. Amino acid sequence: CASSENRGNEKLFF.

This sequence joins TRBV15 and TRBJ2-5; TRBD2 aligns across 8 bases. The CDR3 loop spans 17 amino acids. V lost 4 bases to trimming and J lost 2 bases; unmatched junction nucleotides: 12. Per germline, CDR1 LNHNV and CDR2 YYDKDF (reference sequence). The CDR3 bases are TGTGCCACCAGCAAAAAACGGGCGGGGGGCGTTCAAGAGACCCAGTACTTC. Residues: CATSKKRAGGVQETQYF.

The CDR3 DNA sequence: TGTGCCAGCAGCCAAGAAAGGAGGAATCAGCCCCAGCATTTT. Translated, it gives CASSQERRNQPQHF. The rearrangement joins TRBV4-2 to TRBJ1-5; no clear D. Per germline, CDR1 LGHNA and CDR2 YNFKEQ. Trimming took 0 bases from V and 4 from J, leaving 7 bases between them. The CDR3 covers 14 residues.

CDR3 loop: CASSPRTGDGYTF. Here the CDR3 DNA reads TGTGCCAGCAGTCCGCGGACAGGGGATGGCTACACCTTC. This sequence joins TRBV27 and TRBJ1-2, with 9 bases lining up with TRBD1. The CDR3 runs 13 residues. The germline CDR1 and CDR2 sequences are MNHEY and SMNVEV (reference sequence). J gave up 6 bases and V 5 bases, and 4 bases lay outside the gene matches.